This entry concerns a single TCR beta chain. The antigen is unknown. The V and J ends lost 4 bases and 2 bases, in that order; junction bases with no gene match: 5. Per the germline V gene, CDR1 is SGHKS and CDR2 is YYEKEE (reference sequence). The CDR3 length is 14 residues. The data are from a study of response to subunit inactivated influenza vaccine. General study points: The authors suggested that every seasonal influenza vaccination recruits few new T cells.

TCRdb passed the RT-PCR reads through MiXCR, listing each CDR3 protein once. The repertoire has around 750,000 distinct CDR3 sequences, about 20% of them found once; the top ten carry 10%. The source was PBMCs from blood, collected 4 to 6 days after vaccination. The gene calls are TRBV5-5 and TRBJ1-1; 7 bases are a match to TRBD1. The sequence derives from a man aged 45-65 years who received an inactivated influenza vaccine. The CDR3 here is CASSGDSGNTEAFF. The CDR3 coding sequence is TGTGCCAGCAGCGGGGACAGTGGTAACACTGAAGCTTTCTTT.